This entry lists 18 T cell receptor beta chains sequenced from one sample in a study of T cells in Graves' hyperthyroidism and ophthalmopathy. The TCR beta CDR3 regions underwent amplification using RNA transcripts as the source. When the TCR CDR3 underwent first-round RT-PCR, the HTBI primer set was used. Each CDR3 protein gets one entry after TCRdb re-called the multiplex PCR reads with MiXCR. This table has hundreds of thousands of distinct CDR3 sequences, around a quarter appearing once. The material sequenced was blood. Receptors originate from a woman younger than 45 with Graves' ophthalmopathy.

This clonotype was recorded many times. The gene calls are TRBV28 and TRBJ2-4; TRBD1 matches at 10 bases. CDR3 size: 13 residues. After removal of 6 bases from V and 6 bases from J, the junction contained 2 bases not matched to a gene. Per germline, CDR1 MDHEN and CDR2 SYDVKM. In DNA form, the CDR3 reads TGTGCCAGCAGGGGGACAGGGGCAAACATTCAGTACTTC. This gives the protein CASRGTGANIQYF. Looking up the rest from reference TRBV28 and TRBJ2-4 gives the full variable domain: DVKVTQSSRYLVKRTGEKVFLECVQDMDHENMFWYRQDPGLGLRLIYFSYDVKMKEKGDIPEGYSVSREKKERFSLILESASTNQTSMYLCASRGTGANIQYFGAGTRLSVL.

The table lists this clonotype with many counts. J is TRBJ1-5 and V is TRBV6-1, with TRBD1 matching 8 bases. The germline V gene encodes CDR1 MNHNS and CDR2 SASEGT. The trim removed 6 bases at V and 3 bases at J, leaving 7 bases unmatched. This CDR3 region has 15 residues. CDR3 sequence (DNA): TGTGCCAGCAGGTTTTCAGGGGGCCACAATCAGCCCCAGCATTTT. Translation gives CASRFSGGHNQPQHF.

The chain carries TRBV6-1 and TRBJ2-5, with TRBD2 as a possible D gene (6 bases). There are 15 residues in the CDR3. CDR1 and CDR2 (germline): MNHNS, SASEGT. Trimming took off 6 bases at V and 4 bases at J, with 18 bases between the two ends. CDR3 loop: CASSTVGGLGETQYF. In DNA form, the CDR3 reads TGTGCCAGCAGCACCGTGGGGGGACTGGGAGAGACCCAGTACTTC.

This chain uses TRBV5-1 with TRBJ2-7; the D gene is possibly TRBD2 (5 bases). The V gene lost 4 bases and the J gene lost 3 bases, with 14 bases spanning the gap. Germline lookup yields CDR1 SGHRS and CDR2 YFSETQ. The CDR3 length is 14 residues. The DNA for the CDR3 is TGCGCCAGCAGCGAACGGGGTTCAAACTACGAGCAGTACTTC. Translated: CASSERGSNYEQYF.

This clonotype was seen more than once but under ten times. V is TRBV9 and J is TRBJ2-5; D gene ambiguous. Per germline, CDR1 SGDLS and CDR2 YYNGEE. Deletions cut 0 bases from V and 5 bases from J, with 5 bases between. The CDR3 runs to 12 residues. DNA of the CDR3: TGTGCCAGCAGCGTAGATTATGAGACCCAGTACTTC. Encoded protein: CASSVDYETQYF.

This clonotype was picked up many times. A junction end diverges from the germline sequence, so it may reflect a read error. This chain joins TRBV27 and TRBJ1-5; the D is unclear. Germline CDR1 is MNHEY and CDR2 is SMNVEV (reference sequence). The CDR3 length is 15 residues. CDR3 protein: CAGSLSMDLNQPQHF. The DNA of the CDR3 is TGTGCCGGCAGTTTAAGTATGGACCTCAATCAGCCCCAGCATTTT.

The table lists this clonotype with many counts. The junction departs from germline at one end; a sequencing error may be responsible. The rearrangement uses TRBV6-2 or TRBV6-3 and TRBJ1-2, with 9 positions matching TRBD1. Germline V gene sequence: CDR1 MNHEY, CDR2 SVGEGT. The CDR3 extends over 15 amino acids. CDR3 amino acids: CASSYIPGQGLGHTF. The CDR3 DNA follows: TGTGCCAGCAGTTACATCCCGGGACAGGGTCTTGGCCACACCTTC.

This clonotype came up many times. The chain employs TRBV6-2 or TRBV6-3 and TRBJ2-7; 8 bases line up with TRBD1. Germline-derived CDR1 and CDR2 are MNHEY and SVGEGT. The V and J ends lost 8 bases and 2 bases, in that order; junction bases with no gene match: 5. The CDR3 spans 13 residues. CDR3 nucleotide sequence: TGTGCCAGCGAAACAGGGGGAGCCTACGAGCAGTACTTC. It encodes CASETGGAYEQYF.

The rearrangement joins TRBV20-1 to TRBJ2-5; 10 positions match TRBD2. V lost 6 bases, J lost 3 bases, and 4 bases stayed unmatched. The CDR3 runs 13 residues. The germline gives CDR1 DFQATT, CDR2 SNEGSKA (reference sequence). CDR3 residues: CSATGTSEETQYF. The CDR3 bases are TGCAGTGCCACCGGGACTAGCGAAGAGACCCAGTACTTC.

This clonotype was recorded at least ten times. The chain couples TRBV11-2 to TRBJ2-7; D might be TRBD1 (5 bases). Trimming took off 5 bases at V and 5 bases at J, with 13 bases between the two ends. The germline CDR1 and CDR2 sequences are SGHAT and FQNNGV. The CDR3 extends over 13 amino acids. CDR3 nucleotide sequence: TGTGCCAGCAGCCCGGTCAGGGTCAACGAGCAGTACTTC. Translation: CASSPVRVNEQYF.

This clonotype was found a few times. The gene calls are TRBV28 and TRBJ2-5; 7 bases align to TRBD1. This CDR3 spans 15 amino acids. With V trimmed by 4 bases and J by 1 base, 6 bases remained unmatched. Germline loops: CDR1 MDHEN, CDR2 SYDVKM. Written as DNA, the CDR3 is TGTGCCAGCAGTTCCCGGGACAGCGGCCAAGAGACCCAGTACTTC. It specifies CASSSRDSGQETQYF. Full variable domain (missing parts from reference TRBV28 and TRBJ2-5): DVKVTQSSRYLVKRTGEKVFLECVQDMDHENMFWYRQDPGLGLRLIYFSYDVKMKEKGDIPEGYSVSREKKERFSLILESASTNQTSMYLCASSSRDSGQETQYFGPGTRLLVL.

This clonotype appeared many times. This chain uses TRBV7-2 with TRBJ1-2; a weak D match, TRBD1 (6 bases). The V end lost 0 bases, the J end lost 5 bases, and 19 bases lay between the germline ends. The CDR3 contains 17 residues. Germline CDR1 is SGHTA and CDR2 is FQGNSA. In DNA form, the CDR3 reads TGTGCCAGCAGCTTAGCATCATCGGGGGGGCTCGGGTATGGCTACACCTTC. As protein: CASSLASSGGLGYGYTF.

This clonotype was seen ten or more times. This chain joins TRBV28 and TRBJ2-5, with 11 bases identical to TRBD1. The germline CDR1 and CDR2 sequences are MDHEN and SYDVKM. The CDR3 consists of 15 residues. J was trimmed by 4 bases and V by 5 bases; bases with no gene match: 6. The CDR3 loop reads CASSLGTGGLETQYF. As DNA, the CDR3 is TGTGCCAGCAGTCTGGGGACAGGGGGTCTAGAGACCCAGTACTTC.

This clonotype has a handful of counts. V and J are TRBV7-9 and TRBJ2-7; TRBD2 might be the D (6 bases). The V and J ends lost 1 base and 6 bases respectively, with 13 bases between them. This CDR3 is 14 amino acids long. Germline V lookup: CDR1 SEHNR, CDR2 FQNEAQ (reference sequence). The DNA for the CDR3 is TGTGCCAGCAGCTTAGTAGGGGAGGAGCCCGAGCAGTACTTC. Translation gives CASSLVGEEPEQYF.

This clonotype was recorded many times. This chain uses TRBV10-3 with TRBJ1-1; 7 bases are shared with TRBD1. CDR1 is ENHRY and CDR2 is SYGVKD in the germline V gene. Germline trimming cut 0 bases from V and 6 bases from J; bases unmatched to any gene: 4. This CDR3 comprises 14 residues. For the CDR3, the DNA is TGTGCCATCAGTGAGTCTGCCAGGGGGGCTGAAGCTTTCTTT. Its translation: CAISESARGAEAFF.

About this clonotype itself: A much larger clone differs from this one at a single base, so this may be a read error. V usage is TRBV5-1 and J usage is TRBJ2-4; D might be TRBD1 (8 bases). V was clipped by 4 bases and J by 5 bases, with 13 bases between them. From germline, CDR1 is SGHRS and CDR2 YFSETQ. CDR3 length: 14 amino acids. The CDR3 DNA sequence: TGCGCCAGCAGCAGCGGGACAGGACAAAACATTCAGTACTTC. Encoded protein: CASSSGTGQNIQYF. The complete variable domain, with remaining parts taken from reference TRBV5-1 and TRBJ2-4, reads KAGVTQTPRYLIKTRGQQVTLSCSPISGHRSVSWYQQTPGQGLQFLFEYFSETQRNKGNFPGRFSGRQFSNSRSEMNVSTLELGDSALYLCASSSGTGQNIQYFGAGTRLSVL.

A few counts support this clonotype. The gene calls are TRBV19 and TRBJ1-2; D unresolved. The CDR3 has 12 residues. The V end lost 2 bases, the J end lost 8 bases, and 9 bases lay between the germline ends. Per germline, CDR1 LNHDA and CDR2 SQIVND (reference sequence). The CDR3 DNA is TGTGCCAGTAGTATACGCCCGGGGGGCTACACCTTC. The encoded protein is CASSIRPGGYTF.

Many counts were recorded for this clonotype. This chain uses TRBV11-2 with TRBJ1-2, with TRBD1 matching over 9 bases. CDR1 and CDR2 (germline): SGHAT, FQNNGV. CDR3 length: 15 amino acids. V dropped 5 bases and J dropped 4; count of bases not matched to a gene: 8. As DNA, the CDR3 is TGTGCCAGCAGCGTCGGGACAGGGAGTAGCTATGGCTACACCTTC. Translation gives CASSVGTGSSYGYTF.